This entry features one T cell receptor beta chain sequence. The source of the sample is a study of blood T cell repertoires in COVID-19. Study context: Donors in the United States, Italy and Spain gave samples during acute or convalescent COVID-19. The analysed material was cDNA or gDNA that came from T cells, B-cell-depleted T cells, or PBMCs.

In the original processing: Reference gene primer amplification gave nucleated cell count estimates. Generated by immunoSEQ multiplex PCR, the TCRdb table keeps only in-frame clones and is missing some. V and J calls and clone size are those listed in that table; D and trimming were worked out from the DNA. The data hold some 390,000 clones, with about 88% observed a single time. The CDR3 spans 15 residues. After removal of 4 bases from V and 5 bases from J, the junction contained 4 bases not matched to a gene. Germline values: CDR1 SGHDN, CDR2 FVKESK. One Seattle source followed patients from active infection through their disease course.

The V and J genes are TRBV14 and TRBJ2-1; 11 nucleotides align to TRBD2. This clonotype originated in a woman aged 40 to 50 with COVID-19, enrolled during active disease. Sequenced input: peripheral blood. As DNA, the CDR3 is TGTGCCAGCAGCCCTACTAGCGGGAGAAACAATGAGCAGTTCTTC. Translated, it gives CASSPTSGRNNEQFF.